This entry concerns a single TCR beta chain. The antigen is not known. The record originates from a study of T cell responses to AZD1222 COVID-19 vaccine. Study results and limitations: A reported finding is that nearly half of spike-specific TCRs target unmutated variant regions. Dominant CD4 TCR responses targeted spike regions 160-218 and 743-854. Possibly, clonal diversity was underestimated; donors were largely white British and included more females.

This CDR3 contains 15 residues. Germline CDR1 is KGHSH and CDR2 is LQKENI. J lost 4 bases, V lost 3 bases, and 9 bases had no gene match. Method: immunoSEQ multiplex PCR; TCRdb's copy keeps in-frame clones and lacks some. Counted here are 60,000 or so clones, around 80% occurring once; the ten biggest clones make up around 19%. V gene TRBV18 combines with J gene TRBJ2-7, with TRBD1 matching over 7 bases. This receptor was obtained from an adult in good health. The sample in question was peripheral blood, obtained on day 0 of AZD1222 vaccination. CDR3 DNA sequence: TGTGCCAGCTCACCCCGGGCGACAGGGATATACGAGCAGTACTTC. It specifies CASSPRATGIYEQYF.